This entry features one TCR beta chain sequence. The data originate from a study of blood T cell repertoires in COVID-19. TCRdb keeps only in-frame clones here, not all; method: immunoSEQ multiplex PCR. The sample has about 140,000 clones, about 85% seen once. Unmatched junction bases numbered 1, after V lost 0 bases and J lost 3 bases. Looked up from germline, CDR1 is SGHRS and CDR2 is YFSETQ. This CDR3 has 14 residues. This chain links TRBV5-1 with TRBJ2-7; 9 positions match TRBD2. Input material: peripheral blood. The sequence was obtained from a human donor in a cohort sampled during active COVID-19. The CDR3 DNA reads TGCGCCAGCAGCTTGGTAGCGGGAGTCTACGAGCAGTACTTC. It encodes CASSLVAGVYEQYF.